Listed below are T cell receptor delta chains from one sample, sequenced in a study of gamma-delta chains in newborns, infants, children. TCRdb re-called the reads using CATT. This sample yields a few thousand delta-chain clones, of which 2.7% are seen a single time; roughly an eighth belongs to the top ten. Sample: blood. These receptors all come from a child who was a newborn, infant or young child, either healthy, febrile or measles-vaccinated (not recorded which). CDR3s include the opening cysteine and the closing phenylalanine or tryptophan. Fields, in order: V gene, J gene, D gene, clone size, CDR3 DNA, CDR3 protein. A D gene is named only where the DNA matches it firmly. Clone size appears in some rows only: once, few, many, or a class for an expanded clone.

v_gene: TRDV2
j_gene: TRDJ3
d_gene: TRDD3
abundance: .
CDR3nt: TGTGCCTGTGACACGGTACTGGGGGAGAGCTCCTGGGACACCCGACAGATGTTTTTC
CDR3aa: CACDTVLGESSWDTRQMFF

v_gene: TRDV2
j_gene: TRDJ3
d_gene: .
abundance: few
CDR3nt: TGTGCCTGTGACATCGTACTGTGGGATAGCTGGGACACCCGACAGATGTTTTTC
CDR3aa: CACDIVLWDSWDTRQMFF

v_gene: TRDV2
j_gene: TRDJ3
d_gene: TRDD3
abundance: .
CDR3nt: TGTGCCTGTGACTACTGGGGGATAAGGAGCTCCTGGGACACCCGACAGATGTTTTTC
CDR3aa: CACDYWGIRSSWDTRQMFF

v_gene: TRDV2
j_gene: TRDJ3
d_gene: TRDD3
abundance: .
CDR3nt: TGTGCCTGTGACACCGTGGGGGATACGCGCTCCTGGGACACCCGACAGATGTTCTTC
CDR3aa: CACDTVGDTRSWDTRQMFF

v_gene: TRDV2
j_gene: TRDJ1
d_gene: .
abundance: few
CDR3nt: TGTGCCTGGACACTTCCATGGGGACTGGGTGCCGATAAACTCATCTTT
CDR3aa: CAWTLPWGLGADKLIF

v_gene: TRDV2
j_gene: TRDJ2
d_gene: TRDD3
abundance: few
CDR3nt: TGTGCCTGTGACCCCTACTGGGGGATAACGGCACAACTCTTCTTT
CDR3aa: CACDPYWGITAQLFF

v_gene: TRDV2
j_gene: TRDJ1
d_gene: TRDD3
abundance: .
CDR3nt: TGTGCCTGTGACAGTGGGGGATACGCCACCGATAAACTCATCTTT
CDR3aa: CACDSGGYATDKLIF

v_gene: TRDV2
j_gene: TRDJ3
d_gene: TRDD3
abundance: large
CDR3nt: TGTGCCTGTGACCCACCTGGGGGATCCTGGGACACCCGACAGATGTTTTTC
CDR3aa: CACDPPGGSWDTRQMFF

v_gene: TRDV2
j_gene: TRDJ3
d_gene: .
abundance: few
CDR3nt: TGTGCCTGTGACACCGGGGACTCTCCCTCCTGGGACACCCGACAGATGTTTTTC
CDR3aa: CACDTGDSPSWDTRQMFF

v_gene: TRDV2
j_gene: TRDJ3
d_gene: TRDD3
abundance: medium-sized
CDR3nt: TGTGCCTGTGACGCGGCTGGGGGATACTCCTGGGACACCCGACAGATGTTTTTC
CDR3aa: CACDAAGGYSWDTRQMFF

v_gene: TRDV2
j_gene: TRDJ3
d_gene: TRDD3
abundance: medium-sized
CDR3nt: TGTGCCTGTGACACCGTACTGGGGGAGAGCTCCTGGGACACCCGACAGATGTTTTTC
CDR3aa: CACDTVLGESSWDTRQMFF

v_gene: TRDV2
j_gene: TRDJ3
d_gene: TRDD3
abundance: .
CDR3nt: TGTGCCTGTGACACCTCCCTCGAATGGGGGACCGATCGGCCCTGGGACACCCGACAGATGTTTTTC
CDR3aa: CACDTSLEWGTDRPWDTRQMFF

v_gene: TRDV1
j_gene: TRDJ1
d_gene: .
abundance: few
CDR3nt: TGTGCTCTTGGGAAATTCCTACCCCACTGGGCGTACACCGATAAACTCATCTTT
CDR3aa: CALGKFLPHWAYTDKLIF

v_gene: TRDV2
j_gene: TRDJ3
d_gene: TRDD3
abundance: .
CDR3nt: TGTGCCTGTGACACCCCGGCTGGGGGGCACCGATCCTGGGACACCCGACAGATGTTTTTC
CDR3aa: CACDTPAGGHRSWDTRQMFF

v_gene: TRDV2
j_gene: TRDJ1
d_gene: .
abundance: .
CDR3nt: TGTGCCTGTGATAAGGGGATGTACACCGATAAACTCATCTTT
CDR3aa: CACDKGMYTDKLIF

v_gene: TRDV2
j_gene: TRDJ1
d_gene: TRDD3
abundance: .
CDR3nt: TGTGCCTGTGACACCGTCCGCTGGGGGATGCCGGTCGACACCGATAAACTCATCTTT
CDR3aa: CACDTVRWGMPVDTDKLIF

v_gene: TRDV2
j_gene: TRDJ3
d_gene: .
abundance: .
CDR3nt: TGTGCCTGTGACCCAATGGGGGCTGAAACCTGGGACACCCGACAGATGTTTTTC
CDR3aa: CACDPMGAETWDTRQMFF

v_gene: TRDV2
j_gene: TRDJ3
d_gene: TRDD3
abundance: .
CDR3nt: TGTGCCTGTGACCACTGGGGGAGAAGCTCCTGGGACACCCGACAGATGTTTTTC
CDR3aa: CACDHWGRSSWDTRQMFF

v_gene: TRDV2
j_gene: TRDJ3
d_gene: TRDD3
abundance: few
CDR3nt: TGTGCCTGTGACACAAACTGGGGGTCGAGCTCCTGGGACACCCGACAGATGTTTTTC
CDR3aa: CACDTNWGSSSWDTRQMFF

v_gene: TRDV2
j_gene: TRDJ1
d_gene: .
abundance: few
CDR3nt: TGTGCCTGTGACACCTGGGGGGTGACCGATAAACTCATCTTT
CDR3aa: CACDTWGVTDKLIF

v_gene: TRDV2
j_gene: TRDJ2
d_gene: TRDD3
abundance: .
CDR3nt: TGTGCCTGTGACACCCTACTGGGGGATAAGGCTTTGACAGCACAACTCTTCTTT
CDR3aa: CACDTLLGDKALTAQLFF

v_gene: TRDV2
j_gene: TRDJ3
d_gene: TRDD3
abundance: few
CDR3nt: TGTGCCTGTGGCGAGGTGGGGGATACGAGCTCCTGGGACACCCGACAGATGTTTTTC
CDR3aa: CACGEVGDTSSWDTRQMFF

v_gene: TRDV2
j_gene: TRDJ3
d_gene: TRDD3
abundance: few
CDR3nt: TGTGCCTGTGACACCCCTGGGGGGCTCAGCTCCTGGGACACCCGACAGATGTTTTTC
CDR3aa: CACDTPGGLSSWDTRQMFF

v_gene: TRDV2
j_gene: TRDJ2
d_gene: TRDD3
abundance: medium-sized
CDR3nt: TGTGCCTGTGACACCGTGGGGGAGACAGCACAACTCTTCTTT
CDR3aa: CACDTVGETAQLFF

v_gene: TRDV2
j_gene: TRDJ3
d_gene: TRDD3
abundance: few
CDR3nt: TGTGCCTGTGACAATACTGGGGGCCGCTCCTGGGACACCCGACAGATGTTTTTC
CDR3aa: CACDNTGGRSWDTRQMFF

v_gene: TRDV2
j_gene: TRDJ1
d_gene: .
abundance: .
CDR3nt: TGTGCCTGTGACACCGTAGGGGGGTTCACCGATAAACTCATCTTT
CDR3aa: CACDTVGGFTDKLIF

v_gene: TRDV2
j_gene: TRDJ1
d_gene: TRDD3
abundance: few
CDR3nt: TGTGCCTGTGACAACGTAGGGGGGGATACGAACGATAAACTCATCTTT
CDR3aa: CACDNVGGDTNDKLIF

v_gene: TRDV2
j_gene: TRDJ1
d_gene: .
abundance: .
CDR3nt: TGTGCCTGTGACATAATACGCGCCACCGATAAACTCATCTTT
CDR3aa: CACDIIRATDKLIF

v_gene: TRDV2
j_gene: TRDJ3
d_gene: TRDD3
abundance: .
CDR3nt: TGTGCCTGTGATACTGGGGGATATAGCTCCTGGGACACCCGACAGATGTTTTTC
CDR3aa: CACDTGGYSSWDTRQMFF

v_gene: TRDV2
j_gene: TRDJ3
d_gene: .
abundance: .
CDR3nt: TGTGCCTGTGACACTGTGGATCCGAGCTCCTGGGACACCCGACAGATGTTTTTC
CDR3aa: CACDTVDPSSWDTRQMFF

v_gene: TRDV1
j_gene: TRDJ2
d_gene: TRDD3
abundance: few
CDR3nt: TGTGCTCTTGGGGAATATTTGGGCCTCTGGGGGATGAGAACAGCACAACTCTTCTTT
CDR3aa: CALGEYLGLWGMRTAQLFF

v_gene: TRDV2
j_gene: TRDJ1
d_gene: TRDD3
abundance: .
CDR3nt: TGTGCCTGTGACACAGTTGATACTGGGGGAAAGTACACCGATAAACTCATCTTT
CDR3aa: CACDTVDTGGKYTDKLIF

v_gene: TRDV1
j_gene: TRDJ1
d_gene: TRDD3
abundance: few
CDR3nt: TGTGCTCTTGGGGAACTTATCGCGTGGTGGGGGACTGCCGATAAACTCATCTTT
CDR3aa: CALGELIAWWGTADKLIF

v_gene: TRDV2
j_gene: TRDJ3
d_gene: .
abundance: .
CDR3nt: TGTGCCTGTGACATCCTTCTGGACTCCTGGGACACCCGACAGATGTTTTTC
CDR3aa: CACDILLDSWDTRQMFF

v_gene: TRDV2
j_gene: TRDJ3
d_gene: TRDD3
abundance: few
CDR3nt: TGTGCCTGTGACACCGTGGACTGGGGGATTCATAGCTCCTGGGACACCCGACAGATGTTTTTC
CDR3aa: CACDTVDWGIHSSWDTRQMFF

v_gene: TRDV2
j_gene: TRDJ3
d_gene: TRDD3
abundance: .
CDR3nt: TGTGCCTGTGACACCTTTTGGGGGATACCCAACCCGCCTTCCTGGGACACCCGACAGATGTTTTTC
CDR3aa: CACDTFWGIPNPPSWDTRQMFF

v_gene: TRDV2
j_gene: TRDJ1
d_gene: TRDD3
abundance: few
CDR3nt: TGTGCCTGTGACGTACTGGGGGAAAGAGATGGGCACACCGATAAACTCATCTTT
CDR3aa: CACDVLGERDGHTDKLIF